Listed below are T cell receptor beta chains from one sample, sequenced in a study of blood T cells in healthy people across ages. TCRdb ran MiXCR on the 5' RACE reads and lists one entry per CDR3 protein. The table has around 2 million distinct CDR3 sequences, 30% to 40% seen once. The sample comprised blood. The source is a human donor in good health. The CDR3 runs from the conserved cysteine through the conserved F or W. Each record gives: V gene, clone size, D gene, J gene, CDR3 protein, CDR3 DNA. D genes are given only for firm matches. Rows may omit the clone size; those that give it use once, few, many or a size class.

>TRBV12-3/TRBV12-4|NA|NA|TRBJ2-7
CASSLESAHYNEQYF
TGTGCCAGCAGTTTAGAATCAGCGCACTACAATGAGCAGTACTTC
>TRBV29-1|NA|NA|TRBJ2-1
CSVARVFSYNEQFF
TGCAGCGTTGCTAGGGTTTTTTCCTACAATGAGCAGTTCTTC
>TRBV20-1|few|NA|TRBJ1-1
CSAKEPQGAIAFF
TGCAGTGCTAAAGAACCGCAGGGTGCGATTGCTTTCTTT
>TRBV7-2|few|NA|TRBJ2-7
CASSLGHGILSYEQYF
TGTGCCAGCAGCTTAGGACACGGAATTCTTTCCTACGAGCAGTACTTC
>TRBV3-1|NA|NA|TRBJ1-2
CASSQGHTNYGYTF
TGTGCCAGCAGCCAAGGACATACTAACTATGGCTACACCTTC
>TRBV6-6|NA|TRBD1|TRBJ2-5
CASSSGTGMGETQYF
TGTGCCAGCAGTTCCGGGACAGGGATGGGAGAGACCCAGTACTTC
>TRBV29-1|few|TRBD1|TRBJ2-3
CSVEMGQGPDTQYF
TGCAGCGTTGAAATGGGACAGGGACCAGATACGCAGTATTTT
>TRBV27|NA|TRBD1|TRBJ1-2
CASMATGASYGYTF
TGTGCCAGCATGGCGACAGGGGCTTCCTATGGCTACACCTTC
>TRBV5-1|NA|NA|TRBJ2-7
CASSLGSSPYEQYF
TGCGCCAGCAGCTTGGGGAGTTCACCCTACGAGCAGTACTTC
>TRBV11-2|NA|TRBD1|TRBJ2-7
CASGYLSPGTGAEQYF
TGTGCCAGCGGCTACCTTTCGCCCGGGACAGGGGCCGAGCAGTACTTC
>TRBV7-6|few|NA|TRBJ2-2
CASSLASGLEFSGELFF
TGTGCCAGCAGCTTAGCATCGGGGCTTGAATTTTCCGGGGAGCTGTTTTTT
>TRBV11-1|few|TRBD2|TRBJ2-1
CASSPDGVAGGYNEQFF
TGTGCCAGCAGCCCCGACGGAGTAGCGGGGGGGTACAATGAGCAGTTCTTC
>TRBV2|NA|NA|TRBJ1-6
CASTREAGGNSPLHF
TGTGCCAGCACCCGGGAAGCGGGGGGAAATTCACCCCTCCACTTT
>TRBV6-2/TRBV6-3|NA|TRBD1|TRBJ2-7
CASSFDRVREQYF
TGTGCCAGCAGCTTCGACAGGGTGAGGGAGCAGTACTTC
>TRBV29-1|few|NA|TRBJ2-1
CSVVAGMPYNEQFF
TGCAGCGTTGTGGCCGGGATGCCCTACAATGAGCAGTTCTTC
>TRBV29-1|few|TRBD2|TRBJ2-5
CSVSGTSGGVGQETQYF
TGCAGCGTCTCGGGGACTAGCGGGGGGGTGGGGCAAGAGACCCAGTACTTC
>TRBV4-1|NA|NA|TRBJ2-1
CASSQGMDPYNEQFF
TGCGCCAGCAGCCAAGGTATGGACCCGTACAATGAGCAGTTCTTC
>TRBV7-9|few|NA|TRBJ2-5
CASSWRGGGETQYF
TGTGCCAGCAGCTGGAGGGGGGGCGGAGAGACCCAGTACTTC
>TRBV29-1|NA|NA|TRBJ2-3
CSVMGQAGDTQYF
TGCAGCGTTATGGGGCAGGCCGGAGATACGCAGTATTTT
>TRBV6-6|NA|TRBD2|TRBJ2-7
CASKDSGVSYEQYF
TGTGCCAGCAAAGATAGCGGGGTCTCCTACGAGCAGTACTTC
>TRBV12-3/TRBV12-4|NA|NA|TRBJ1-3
CASSSHSGNTIYF
TGTGCCAGCAGTTCCCATTCTGGAAACACCATATATTTT
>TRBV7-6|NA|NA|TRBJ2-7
CASSPRELGYEQYF
TGTGCCAGCAGCCCCCGAGAGTTAGGCTACGAGCAGTACTTC
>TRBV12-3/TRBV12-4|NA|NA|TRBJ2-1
CASSLEPGLGPREQFF
TGTGCCAGCAGTTTAGAGCCCGGGTTAGGTCCTAGGGAGCAGTTCTTC
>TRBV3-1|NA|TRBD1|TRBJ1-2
CASSQDQGDRGHGYTF
TGTGCCAGCAGCCAAGACCAGGGGGACAGGGGGCATGGCTACACCTTC
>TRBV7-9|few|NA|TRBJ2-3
CASSLRPGQDTQYF
TGTGCCAGCAGCCTCAGACCAGGGCAAGATACGCAGTATTTT
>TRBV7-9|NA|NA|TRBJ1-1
CASSQSNRLNTEAFF
TGTGCCAGCAGCCAATCAAACAGGTTGAACACTGAAGCTTTCTTT